The T cell receptor beta chain under discussion was sequenced for a study of blood T cell repertoires in COVID-19. Study summary: Italy, Spain and the United States were the sources of the convalescent and acute COVID-19 samples. The analysed material was cDNA or gDNA that came from T cells, B-cell-depleted T cells, or PBMCs.

The CDR3 runs to 15 residues. Germline V gene data show CDR1 as MNHEY and CDR2 as SMNVEV (reference sequence). The V segment lost 6 bases and the J segment 7 bases; nucleotides outside the gene matches: 12. Data came from immunoSEQ multiplex PCR; TCRdb stores just in-frame clones and leaves some out. The repertoire includes about 270,000 clones, about four fifths of them detected once, and roughly 3.1% sits in the top ten. This sequence originates from a woman aged 18 to 35 with acute or convalescent COVID-19. Input material: peripheral blood. The gene calls are TRBV27 and TRBJ2-1, with 7 bases identical to TRBD1. CDR3 coding DNA: TGTGCCAGCAGCCTGACAGGGTGGGGCGGAAATGAGCAGTTCTTC. It is translated as CASSLTGWGGNEQFF.